The entry below gives a single TCR beta chain sequence along with its context. The antigen remains unidentified. The CDR3 has 13 residues. Between the trimmed V and J ends, which lost 11 bases and 4 bases, there was a span of 15 bases. The V gene's germline CDR1 is ENHRY and CDR2 SYGVKD. This sample was taken from a study of T cell responses to AZD1222 COVID-19 vaccine. Method: immunoSEQ multiplex PCR; TCRdb's copy keeps in-frame clones and lacks some. This repertoire shows more than 60,000 clones, 84% found once; its top ten account for about 19%. Study results and caveats: Seropositivity was recorded at baseline in only six AZD1222 recipients. Most donors were white British, females outnumbered males, and clonal diversity was possibly underestimated. Researchers report vaccine-associated CD4 TCRs spanning spike, with dominance at 160-218 and 743-854.

This material consisted of peripheral blood, taken on day 0 of AZD1222 vaccination. The V and J genes are TRBV10-3 and TRBJ2-1; D is tentatively TRBD1 or TRBD2 (5 bases each). The source of this sequence is an adult in good health. DNA for the CDR3: TGTGCCTCAAAAGGGGACCCTTACAATGAGCAGTTCTTC. This translates into CASKGDPYNEQFF.